The 20 T cell receptor beta chains given below trace back to one sample, sequenced in a study of identical twins. TCRdb used MiXCR to reprocess the 5' RACE reads, holding one entry per CDR3 protein. The sample includes 500,000 to 650,000 distinct CDR3 sequences, roughly 7.1% of them seen just once. These data also formed part of another study, on yellow fever vaccine responses in identical twins.

The specimen was PBMCs. The source is a woman between 18 and 29 years old in good health.

This clonotype was seen a few times. The V and J genes are TRBV12-3 or TRBV12-4 and TRBJ2-1; TRBD2 aligns across 12 bases. There are 14 residues in the CDR3. V lost 8 bases and J lost 9; bases outside the gene matches: 8. The CDR3: CASCTSGGLGEQFF. The CDR3 bases are TGTGCCAGCTGTACTAGCGGGGGGCTCGGTGAGCAGTTCTTC.

The sample holds a few counts of this clonotype. This chain links TRBV3-1 with TRBJ2-1; D is unclear. The germline gives CDR1 LGHDT, CDR2 YNNKEL (reference sequence). V shed 0 bases and J shed 9 bases, with 9 bases lying between them. CDR3 length: 13 residues. CDR3 amino acids: CASSQDRLGEQFF. DNA for the CDR3: TGTGCCAGCAGCCAAGATCGACTCGGTGAGCAGTTCTTC.

The table lists this clonotype with a few counts. The chain joins TRBV6-4 to TRBJ2-5; 7 bases align to TRBD2. The CDR3 length is 15 residues. The V and J ends lost 0 bases and 5 bases, in that order; junction bases with no gene match: 6. CDR1 is MRHNA, CDR2 SNTAGT, per germline. The CDR3 DNA reads as TGTGCCAGCAGTGACTCACGGGGGGTGAGGGAGACCCAGTACTTC. It translates to CASSDSRGVRETQYF.

Points on this clonotype: One end of the junction does not line up with germline, which may come from a read error. This chain links TRBV10-3 with TRBJ2-4; 9 nucleotides align to TRBD1. Per the germline V gene, CDR1 is ENHRY and CDR2 is SYGVKD. There are 15 residues in the CDR3. The CDR3 region has the DNA TGTGCCATCAGTGAGCCGGACAGGGGTAAAAACATTCAGTATTTC. Protein sequence: CAISEPDRGKNIQYF.

This clonotype was counted between two and nine times. The CDR3: CSVDSRAWPNTEAFF. CDR3 bases: TGCAGCGTTGATTCCCGGGCATGGCCGAACACTGAAGCTTTCTTT. This sequence joins TRBV29-1 and TRBJ1-1; no definite D call. The CDR3 is 15 residues long. The V end lost 3 bases, the J end lost 1 base, and 15 bases lay between the germline ends. Germline CDR1 and CDR2: SQVTM and ANQGSEA.

The V gene is TRBV7-9, the J gene TRBJ2-1; tentatively, D is TRBD2 (5 bases). Between the trimmed V and J ends, which lost 2 bases and 12 bases, there was a span of 11 bases. Germline V gives CDR1 SEHNR, CDR2 FQNEAQ (reference sequence). The CDR3 is 12 amino acids. The CDR3 region is CASSLPHGGQFF. The DNA of the CDR3 is TGTGCCAGCAGCTTACCCCATGGAGGGCAGTTCTTC.

This clonotype was found a few times. The rearrangement joins TRBV20-1 to TRBJ2-1; D unresolved. Per the germline V gene, CDR1 is DFQATT and CDR2 is SNEGSKA (reference sequence). The V and J ends lost 1 base and 0 bases respectively, with 10 bases between them. The CDR3 consists of 15 residues. CDR3 DNA: TGCAGTGCTAGAGGTCCGGAGAGCTCCTACAATGAGCAGTTCTTC. Its protein is CSARGPESSYNEQFF.

The chain is built from TRBV5-5 and TRBJ2-7; 10 bases fit TRBD1. The germline V gene encodes CDR1 SGHKS and CDR2 YYEKEE (reference sequence). V trimming: 4 bases; J trimming: 7 bases; junction bases outside the gene matches: 8. There are 14 residues in the CDR3. CDR3 protein: CASSVRQGAKEQYV. In DNA form, the CDR3 reads TGTGCCAGCAGCGTCCGACAGGGGGCAAAGGAGCAGTACGTC.

The sample holds many counts of this clonotype. The chain joins TRBV5-1 to TRBJ2-5; D is possibly TRBD1 (7 bases). Germline V gene sequence: CDR1 SGHRS, CDR2 YFSETQ. CDR3 length: 15 residues. The V and J ends lost 4 bases and 3 bases respectively, with 16 bases between them. CDR3 residues: CASSISQGGEETQYF. The DNA for the CDR3 is TGCGCCAGCAGCATTTCCCAGGGGGGAGAAGAGACCCAGTACTTC. The variable domain in full, completed from reference TRBV5-1 and TRBJ2-5, reads KAGVTQTPRYLIKTRGQQVTLSCSPISGHRSVSWYQQTPGQGLQFLFEYFSETQRNKGNFPGRFSGRQFSNSRSEMNVSTLELGDSALYLCASSISQGGEETQYFGPGTRLLVL.

This clonotype was recorded a few times. V and J are TRBV6-1 and TRBJ2-7, with 7 bases fitting TRBD2. Looked up from germline, CDR1 is MNHNS and CDR2 is SASEGT. Unmatched junction bases numbered 10, after V lost 6 bases and J lost 5 bases. The CDR3 has 14 amino acids. CDR3 bases: TGTGCCAGCAGCCCAGGGACTACCAGGGACGAGCAGTACTTC. This gives the protein CASSPGTTRDEQYF.

The chain has TRBV12-3 or TRBV12-4 and TRBJ2-2, with D perhaps TRBD1 or TRBD2 (5 bases each). This CDR3 is 16 amino acids long. Deletions cut 3 bases from V and 1 base from J, with 12 bases between. For the CDR3, the DNA is TGTGCCAGCAGTTTGGCGAGGGGAGTGAACACCGGGGAGCTGTTTTTT. Translating it yields CASSLARGVNTGELFF.

There are many counts of this clonotype. The rearrangement uses TRBV6-5 and TRBJ1-1; 10 bases align to TRBD1. Germline values: CDR1 MNHEY, CDR2 SVGAGI. CDR3 length: 17 residues. The V and J ends lost 1 base and 3 bases, in that order; junction bases with no gene match: 8. As DNA, the CDR3 is TGTGCCAGCAGTTACTTCCGCTTGGACAGGGGGGACACTGAAGCTTTCTTT. It encodes CASSYFRLDRGDTEAFF.

This clonotype turned up a few times. The chain uses TRBV21-1 and TRBJ2-2. TRBV21-1 is a pseudogene locus. This CDR3 contains 14 residues. The CDR3 DNA sequence: TGTGCCAGCAGCAATGACCGGTATGACGGGGAGCTGTTTTTT. Translating it yields CASSNDRYDGELFF.

This clonotype was observed a handful of times. The chain uses TRBV4-1 and TRBJ1-1; a weak D match, TRBD1 (5 bases). Trimming left V 0 bases short and J 4 bases short, with 12 bases between. The CDR3 is 15 amino acids. CDR1 is MGHRA and CDR2 is YSYEKL in the germline V gene. The DNA for the CDR3 is TGCGCCAGCAGCCAAGATTACGGGGCTCTCACTGAAGCTTTCTTT. Amino acids: CASSQDYGALTEAFF.

This clonotype came up many times. The J gene is TRBJ2-7, the V gene TRBV11-2; D might be TRBD1 or TRBD2, each matching 5 bases. Trimming pared 4 bases from V and 1 base from J, leaving 26 bases between. Germline CDR1 is SGHAT and CDR2 is FQNNGV. CDR3 length equals 19 residues. The CDR3 DNA follows: TGTGCCAGCAGCTCCATTAATTGGGGGTTGACGGAGCGGTCCTACGAGCAGTACTTC. Protein: CASSSINWGLTERSYEQYF.

Many counts were recorded for this clonotype. The chain carries TRBV9 and TRBJ1-5; weak D call: TRBD1 (6 bases). In germline, CDR1 is SGDLS, CDR2 YYNGEE. The CDR3 is made up of 15 amino acids. Trimming removed 0 bases from V and 5 bases from J, with 12 bases in between. CDR3 loop: CASSVALQGHQPQHF. The CDR3 region has the DNA TGTGCCAGCAGCGTAGCTCTACAGGGTCATCAGCCCCAGCATTTT.

Only a few counts were recorded for this clonotype. The rearrangement uses TRBV18 and TRBJ2-1; 7 nucleotides match TRBD2. CDR1 is KGHSH, CDR2 LQKENI, per germline. Trimming took 5 bases from V and 0 from J; bases not matched to a gene: 7. The length of the CDR3 is 16 residues. The CDR3 loop is CASSSAGLRSYNEQFF. The DNA of the CDR3 is TGTGCCAGCTCATCAGCGGGGCTTCGCTCCTACAATGAGCAGTTCTTC.

This clonotype has at least ten counts. The J gene is TRBJ1-1, the V gene TRBV5-1; D perhaps matches TRBD1 (5 bases). Trimming took 3 bases from V and 1 from J, leaving 7 bases between them. This CDR3 spans 13 amino acids. Germline loops: CDR1 SGHRS, CDR2 YFSETQ. The DNA for the CDR3 is TGCGCCAGCAGCTCGAGGGGGAACACTGAAGCTTTCTTT. Amino acid sequence: CASSSRGNTEAFF.

Ten or more counts support this clonotype. This chain uses TRBV5-1 with TRBJ2-1, with D possibly matching TRBD1 (6 bases). V dropped 4 bases and J dropped 5 bases, with 13 bases sitting between them. Germline CDR1 SGHRS, CDR2 YFSETQ. This CDR3 is built from 14 residues. CDR3 protein: CASSPLSGDNEQFF. The DNA for the CDR3 is TGCGCCAGCAGCCCCCTCTCAGGGGACAATGAGCAGTTCTTC.

This clonotype was counted ten times or more. V and J are TRBV11-1 and TRBJ1-1; D gene ambiguous. Trimming left V 9 bases short and J 5 bases short, with 13 bases between. CDR3 length: 12 residues. Germline lookup yields CDR1 SGHAT and CDR2 FQDESV (reference sequence). The CDR3 sequence is CASRGSATEAFF. The CDR3 nucleotides read TGTGCCAGTAGAGGCTCAGCTACTGAAGCTTTCTTT.